The clone carrying this T cell receptor beta chain was counted between two and nine times. Its target is unknown. This CDR3 has 14 amino acids. Trimming shortened V by 7 bases and J by 3 bases, and 13 bases separated the two germline ends. CDR1 is MNHNS, CDR2 SASEGT, per germline. The data are from a study of T-cell reconstitution after alpha-beta-depleted transplantation in children. Unique molecular identifiers tagged the TCRbeta library. MiXCR, applied by TCRdb to the PCR reads, yields one record per CDR3 protein. The sample holds around 580,000 distinct CDR3 sequences, 25% to 30% seen once. The study, taken as a whole, reports: Several hundred expanded graft clones reportedly gave rise to the alpha-beta T cells present about two months after transplant. From newly produced T cells came most of the T-cell counts and diversity one year after transplant. Some patients showed high day-60 TCRbeta diversity, which derived from surviving recipient T cells and thymic progenitors.

This receptor was taken from a boy in the first two years of life with Wiskott-Aldrich syndrome, due to receive a stem cell transplant. The source was PBMCs, collected before TCRalphabeta/CD19-depleted stem cell transplant. This rearrangement joins TRBV6-1 to TRBJ2-1; D gene ambiguous. The CDR3 loop reads CASIRRGDYNEQFF. CDR3 nucleotides: TGTGCCAGCATCCGACGAGGAGACTACAATGAGCAGTTCTTC.